Listed here is a single TCR beta chain. The antigen is not known. Measured with immunoSEQ multiplex PCR; TCRdb has only the in-frame clones, and not every one. The sample has 1.6 million or so clones, about 96% seen once. The data were taken from a study of shared clonotypes between healthy human individuals. Study-level findings and limits: The naive CD4 repertoires of four donors were compared, and approximately 5.3% of clonotypes were shared.

The donor cohort consisted entirely of Caucasian adults residing in Nashville, Tennessee. CD4+ cells were split into CD45RA+ naive and CD45RA-negative memory subsets. The sequence was obtained from a man younger than 40 in good health. The sample comprised naive CD4+ T cells sorted from blood. Subset described: CD45RA+ positively selected.

The CDR3 nucleotides read TGTGCCAGCAGAACTACAGGAAGCAACCATTACGAGCAGTACTTC. Its translation is CASRTTGSNHYEQYF. V gene TRBV6-6 combines with J gene TRBJ2-7, with a tentative D call TRBD1 (5 bases). Trimming removed 6 bases at V and 4 bases at J, with 19 bases between. CDR1 MNHNY and CDR2 SVGAGI come from the germline V gene (reference sequence). The CDR3 extends over 15 amino acids.